These 27 T cell receptor beta chains share one sample of origin, sequenced in a study of low-dose radiotherapy and immunotherapy resistance in tumors. Alpha- and beta-chain coverage of first-strand cDNA came from TRAV- and TRBV-specific primers. TCR amplification used approximately 19 PCR cycles, a constant-region primer and a V-primer adapter. TCRdb reprocessed the reads with MiXCR, giving one entry per CDR3 protein. The sample has over 15,000 distinct CDR3 sequences, 70% seen once. All receptors come from a human donor with advanced metastatic prostate, ovarian, gallbladder or colorectal cancer (not recorded which). This table probably holds off-target reads from a library built for another chain.

The rearrangement joins TRBV3-1 to TRBJ1-1; D not resolved. Looked up from germline, CDR1 is LGHDT and CDR2 is YNNKEL (reference sequence). The V gene lost 0 bases and the J gene lost 4 bases, with 9 bases spanning the gap. CDR3 length equals 14 residues. The CDR3 sequence: CASSQEGVGTEAFF. As DNA, the CDR3 is TGTGCCAGCAGCCAAGAGGGTGTAGGCACTGAAGCTTTCTTT.

This clonotype was counted once. V usage is TRBV29-1 and J usage is TRBJ2-5; TRBD2 aligns across 7 bases. The CDR3 covers 15 residues. CDR1 is SQVTM and CDR2 is ANQGSEA in the germline V gene. The trim removed 1 base at V and 4 bases at J, leaving 9 bases unmatched. The CDR3, as DNA: TGCAGCGTTGAAGGTTTGCGGGGGTCAGTAGAGACCCAGTACTTC. Translated: CSVEGLRGSVETQYF.

This clonotype has more than one count but fewer than ten. The chain has TRBV20-1 and TRBJ2-3, with TRBD2 matching over 10 bases. The CDR3 length is 16 residues. Germline CDR1 DFQATT, CDR2 SNEGSKA (reference sequence). After removal of 1 base from V and 4 bases from J, the junction contained 8 bases not matched to a gene. This chain's CDR3 is CSARGSSGGNPDTQYF. The CDR3 nucleotides are TGCAGTGCTAGAGGGTCTAGCGGGGGAAATCCAGATACGCAGTATTTT.

The gene calls are TRBV2 and TRBJ2-1; TRBD2 matches 8 bases. Trimming at V came to 0 bases and at J to 0 bases, leaving 7 bases not matched to a gene. Germline V gene data show CDR1 as SNHLY and CDR2 as FYNNEI. This CDR3 has 18 amino acids. CDR3: CASSEAGIAGSSYNEQFF. The CDR3 nucleotides are TGTGCCAGCAGTGAAGCGGGGATAGCGGGGTCCTCCTACAATGAGCAGTTCTTC.

The rearrangement uses TRBV19 and TRBJ1-4; the match to TRBD1 covers 8 bases. Germline V gives CDR1 LNHDA, CDR2 SQIVND (reference sequence). The ends lost 5 bases at V and 5 bases at J; junction bases unmatched: 10. The CDR3 loop spans 16 amino acids. The CDR3 DNA follows: TGTGCCAGTAGTGGGGGACCGGGACAGGCGAATGAAAAACTGTTTTTT. This translates into CASSGGPGQANEKLFF.

The count of this clonotype is one. The chain uses TRBV19 and TRBJ2-2; D possibly corresponds to TRBD1 (5 bases). Germline values: CDR1 LNHDA, CDR2 SQIVND (reference sequence). Trimming cost V 1 base and J 2 bases, with 11 bases left between them. The CDR3 totals 16 residues. In nucleotides, the CDR3 is TGTGCCAGTAGTATAGGCGACACAGGCAACACCGGGGAGCTGTTTTTT. This translates into CASSIGDTGNTGELFF. Filled out from reference TRBV19 and TRBJ2-2, the complete variable domain reads DGGITQSPKYLFRKEGQNVTLSCEQNLNHDAMYWYRQDPGQGLRLIYYSQIVNDFQKGDIAEGYSVSREKKESFPLTVTSAQKNPTAFYLCASSIGDTGNTGELFFGEGSRLTVL.

This clonotype came up once. CDR3 amino acids: CASSQEVRRGGGDTQYF. The CDR3 region has the DNA TGCGCCAGCAGCCAAGAGGTTCGGCGGGGGGGCGGAGATACGCAGTATTTT. This chain joins TRBV4-3 and TRBJ2-3; 9 bases are a match to TRBD2. Trimming took 0 bases from V and 5 from J; bases not matched to a gene: 9. Germline V gene lookup returns CDR1 LGHNA and CDR2 YSLEER. The CDR3 has 17 residues.

This clonotype was detected only a few times. The chain carries TRBV5-5 and TRBJ2-7; D possibly corresponds to TRBD2 (5 bases). From germline, CDR1 is SGHKS and CDR2 YYEKEE (reference sequence). The CDR3 loop spans 16 amino acids. V gave up 0 bases and J gave up 3 bases, with 16 bases separating them. The CDR3 spells CASSLAVLGGFYEQYF. CDR3 nucleotides: TGTGCCAGCAGCTTGGCGGTCTTGGGCGGGTTCTACGAGCAGTACTTC.

The J gene is TRBJ2-7, the V gene TRBV5-1, with D tentatively TRBD1 or TRBD2 (5 bases each). The germline V and J ends were trimmed by 4 bases and 3 bases, with 14 bases remaining between them. There are 14 residues in the CDR3. CDR1 and CDR2 (germline): SGHRS, YFSETQ. CDR3 amino acids: CASSRGDQFYEQYF. CDR3 sequence (DNA): TGCGCCAGCAGCCGAGGGGACCAATTCTACGAGCAGTACTTC.

V usage is TRBV11-3 and J usage is TRBJ2-1; 9 bases line up with TRBD2. The length of the CDR3 is 16 residues. V was clipped by 1 base and J by 6 bases; unmatched bases: 7. CDR1 is SGHNT, CDR2 YENEEA, per germline. DNA for the CDR3: TGTGCCAGCAGCTTAGGCGATAGCGGGGGCACCAATGAGCAGTTCTTC. Amino acids: CASSLGDSGGTNEQFF.

The chain links TRBV4-1 to TRBJ1-2, with D perhaps TRBD1 (6 bases). This CDR3 comprises 17 residues. Germline V CDR1 and CDR2: MGHRA, YSYEKL. The V gene lost 4 bases and the J gene lost 3 bases, with 21 bases spanning the gap. The CDR3 coding sequence is TGCGCCAGCAGCCGCGATGTCGGGACAAGACAATACTATGGCTACACCTTC. Protein sequence: CASSRDVGTRQYYGYTF.

V gene TRBV5-1 combines with J gene TRBJ2-3, with 15 positions matching TRBD2. Germline values: CDR1 SGHRS, CDR2 YFSETQ. This CDR3 is built from 20 residues. The V segment lost 4 bases and the J segment 2 bases; nucleotides outside the gene matches: 14. The CDR3 reads CASSLRAGLAGGPNTDTQYF. CDR3 in DNA: TGCGCCAGCAGCCTAAGGGCCGGACTAGCGGGAGGGCCCAACACAGATACGCAGTATTTT.

The J gene is TRBJ1-4, the V gene TRBV13; the match to TRBD1 covers 12 bases. Unmatched junction bases numbered 3, after V lost 4 bases and J lost 3 bases. Germline V gene data show CDR1 as PRHDT and CDR2 as FYEKMQ (reference sequence). The CDR3 length is 16 residues. CDR3 nucleotide sequence: TGTGCCAGCAGCTGGGGACAGGGGGCGTCTAATGAAAAACTGTTTTTT. Its protein is CASSWGQGASNEKLFF. Based on the CDR3 plus reference TRBV13 and TRBJ1-4, the full variable domain is AAGVIQSPRHLIKEKRETATLKCYPIPRHDTVYWYQQGPGQDPQFLISFYEKMQSDKGSIPDRFSAQQFSDYHSELNMSSLELGDSALYFCASSWGQGASNEKLFFGSGTQLSVL.

This clonotype was detected only a few times. V and J are TRBV6-2 or TRBV6-3 and TRBJ2-7; possibly TRBD1 for D (6 bases). The germline gives CDR1 MNHEY, CDR2 SVGEGT. The germline V and J ends were trimmed by 2 bases and 3 bases, with 11 bases remaining between them. The CDR3 contains 14 residues. The CDR3 DNA follows: TGTGCCAGCAGTTACACAGGGTTTGGCTACGAGCAGTACTTC. Translating gives CASSYTGFGYEQYF.

The chain uses TRBV5-1 and TRBJ2-1; 7 positions match TRBD2. Unmatched junction bases numbered 12, after V lost 4 bases and J lost 5 bases. Germline CDR1 is SGHRS and CDR2 is YFSETQ. The CDR3 has 16 amino acids. The CDR3 nucleotides read TGCGCCAGCAGCCCGGGTGGCGGGAGAGTGGACAATGAGCAGTTCTTC. Translating gives CASSPGGGRVDNEQFF.

The CDR3 DNA follows: TGTGCCAGCAGCCAAGACAGCTTGACAACTAATGAAAAACTGTTTTTT. Its protein is CASSQDSLTTNEKLFF. The chain joins TRBV5-5 to TRBJ1-4, with a weak D call TRBD1 (5 bases). The CDR3 extends over 16 amino acids. Germline V CDR1 and CDR2: SGHKS, YYEKEE (reference sequence). The V end lost 4 bases, the J end lost 0 bases, and 13 bases lay between the germline ends.

The chain recombines TRBV5-3 with TRBJ2-1, with no clear D. TRBV5-3 is annotated as an ORF whose role is uncertain. Trimming took 8 bases from V and 6 from J, leaving 18 bases between them. The CDR3 covers 14 residues. Here the CDR3 DNA reads TGTGCCAGCAGCCTTACACCCGCCGGCAATGAGCAGTTCTTC. It encodes CASSLTPAGNEQFF.

The CDR3 reads CASSYGSGVSQFF. As DNA, the CDR3 is TGTGCCAGCAGTTACGGGAGTGGGGTGTCTCAGTTCTTC. The chain links TRBV6-5 to TRBJ2-1, with D possibly TRBD2 on 5 matching bases. The CDR3 length is 13 residues. Germline V gives CDR1 MNHEY, CDR2 SVGAGI. V shed 2 bases and J shed 13 bases, with 15 bases lying between them.

The V and J genes are TRBV7-2 and TRBJ2-3; D is possibly TRBD1 (5 bases). V was clipped by 3 bases and J by 6 bases, with 13 bases between them. CDR1 and CDR2 (germline): SGHTA, FQGNSA. The CDR3 is made up of 14 amino acids. CDR3 sequence reads: CASSLSRVRDTQYF. The DNA of the CDR3 is TGTGCCAGCAGCTTGAGCAGGGTACGGGATACGCAGTATTTT.

The rearrangement links TRBV5-4 to TRBJ1-1, with D possibly matching TRBD1 (6 bases). The germline CDR1 and CDR2 sequences are SGHNT and YYREEE (reference sequence). The CDR3 is 17 amino acids. Trimming removed 4 bases at V and 4 bases at J, with 23 bases between. The CDR3 bases are TGTGCCAGCAGCCCCGGGGGGCAGGGAGGTTATGGCACTGAAGCTTTCTTT. Protein product: CASSPGGQGGYGTEAFF.

J is TRBJ1-3 and V is TRBV5-1; D possibly corresponds to TRBD1 (6 bases). The CDR3 is 16 amino acids. V lost 4 bases and J lost 0, with 14 bases in between. The V gene's germline CDR1 is SGHRS and CDR2 YFSETQ. This CDR3 reads CASSIGQSNSGNTIYF. CDR3 sequence (DNA): TGCGCCAGCAGCATTGGACAGTCCAACTCTGGAAACACCATATATTTT.

This clonotype came up once. This sequence joins TRBV10-1 and TRBJ1-3; 12 nucleotides match TRBD1. From germline, CDR1 is WNHNN and CDR2 SYGVQD (reference sequence). V lost 7 bases, J lost 3 bases, and 7 bases stayed unmatched. CDR3 length: 16 residues. This chain's CDR3 is CASKPGQGAFGNTIYF. CDR3 coding DNA: TGCGCCAGCAAGCCGGGACAGGGGGCTTTTGGAAACACCATATATTTT.

The table lists this clonotype with a few counts. The V gene is TRBV5-6, the J gene TRBJ2-2, with D tentatively TRBD2 (6 bases). Germline-derived CDR1 and CDR2 are SGHDT and YYEEEE. CDR3 length equals 13 residues. The germline V and J ends were trimmed by 4 bases and 4 bases, with 8 bases remaining between them. CDR3 DNA sequence: TGTGCCAGCAGCCGCGGGGTCACCGGGGAGCTGTTTTTT. Its translation: CASSRGVTGELFF.

This clonotype was detected only a few times. One end of the junction fails to match germline, which may point to a read error. The V and J genes are TRBV5-5 and TRBJ2-5; D not certain. The CDR3 loop spans 13 amino acids. Germline-derived CDR1 and CDR2 are SGHKS and YYEKEE (reference sequence). The CDR3 coding sequence is TGTGCCAGCATCCAGATCATACAAGGGACCCAGTACTTC. This encodes CASIQIIQGTQYF.

The gene calls are TRBV29-1 and TRBJ1-5; D may be TRBD1 (6 bases). V was shortened by 4 bases and J by 2 bases, with 15 bases between the two germline ends. The germline CDR1 and CDR2 sequences are SQVTM and ANQGSEA. This CDR3 contains 15 residues. CDR3 sequence: CSVAAGAGGNQPQHF. The CDR3 DNA reads TGCAGCGTTGCCGCGGGGGCGGGTGGCAATCAGCCCCAGCATTTT.

This chain joins TRBV9 and TRBJ1-3; D not resolved. Germline loops: CDR1 SGDLS, CDR2 YYNGEE. The CDR3 is made up of 14 amino acids. V lost 0 bases and J 1 base, leaving 5 bases between the germline ends. This CDR3 reads CASSVVGSGNTIYF. CDR3 DNA sequence: TGTGCCAGCAGCGTAGTGGGTTCTGGAAACACCATATATTTT.

The V gene is TRBV7-9, the J gene TRBJ2-1; D gene unclear. Germline V gene sequence: CDR1 SEHNR, CDR2 FQNEAQ (reference sequence). The CDR3 spans 12 residues. V was trimmed by 1 base and J by 7 bases, leaving 5 bases between them. CDR3 in DNA: TGTGCCAGCAGCTTAGTACAAAATGAGCAGTTCTTC. It specifies CASSLVQNEQFF. The variable domain in full, completed from reference TRBV7-9 and TRBJ2-1, reads DTGVSQNPRHKITKRGQNVTFRCDPISEHNRLYWYRQTLGQGPEFLTYFQNEAQLEKSRLLSDRFSAERPKGSFSTLEIQRTEQGDSAMYLCASSLVQNEQFFGPGTRLTVL.